The T cell receptor beta chain described here comes from a study of shared clonotypes between healthy human individuals. Study results and limitations: Unshared clonotypes carried lower generation probabilities than those common to all four donors. Represented diversity, genetic and exposure-history alike, was limited by few donors. Of the naive CD4 clonotypes, approximately 5% were shared across a handful of donors. Compared with memory subsets, naive subsets generally had larger estimated richness.

Measured with immunoSEQ multiplex PCR; TCRdb has only the in-frame clones, and not every one. The profile shows 100,000 to 120,000 clones, 55% to 70% of them singletons. As concerns this clone: Its antigen is still unknown.

The ends were cut back, 5 bases at V and 0 bases at J, with 9 bases in the middle. Germline V CDR1 and CDR2: SEHNR, FQNEAQ (reference sequence). The CDR3 sequence is 14 residues long. This receptor was taken from a woman aged 30 to 39 in good health. The sample comprised memory CD8+ T cells sorted from blood. Subset given: CD45RO+ cells pooled with CCR7-negative TemRA cells. J is TRBJ2-3 and V is TRBV7-9; D may be TRBD1 (6 bases). DNA of the CDR3: TGTGCCAGCAGCCGGGACACGAGCACAGATACGCAGTATTTT. Its translation: CASSRDTSTDTQYF.